One sample yielded the 24 T cell receptor beta chains listed below, sequenced in a study of tumor and adjacent non-tumor tissue in lung cancer. Three rounds of nested PCR, following a modified ARM-PCR protocol, produced the TCRbeta library. TCRdb recomputed calls from the multiplex PCR reads with MiXCR, one row per CDR3 protein. Here the sample spans approximately 120,000 distinct CDR3 sequences, under 65% being singletons. The template was RNA from unsorted bulk tissue. This non-tumor lung sample came from over 3 cm beyond the tumor edge. Sample: distant non-tumor lung tissue. The receptor set was obtained from a man between 60 and 70 years old with non-small cell lung cancer.

This clonotype has at least ten counts. The chain carries TRBV20-1 and TRBJ2-5; D unclear. In germline, CDR1 is DFQATT, CDR2 SNEGSKA (reference sequence). This CDR3 has 14 residues. V was cut by 4 bases and J by 5 bases, with 17 bases left in between. The CDR3 sequence is CSAINYGISETQYF. Written as DNA, the CDR3 is TGCAGTGCTATCAATTATGGGATTTCGGAGACCCAGTACTTC.

As for this clonotype: The final CDR3 position lacks the conserved phenylalanine or tryptophan, pointing to a likely read error. The chain has TRBV11-3 and TRBJ2-3; D is uncertain. The CDR3 loop spans 15 amino acids. V was trimmed by 5 bases and J by 3 bases, leaving 15 bases between them. Germline V gives CDR1 SGHNT, CDR2 YENEEA. The CDR3 DNA reads TGTGCCAGCAGCCGGATAACCCGGGCAACAGATACGCAGTATTAT. Its translation: CASSRITRATDTQYY.

About this clonotype: Germline is not matched at one junction end, which may reflect a read error. This rearrangement joins TRBV6-6 to TRBJ1-6; D ambiguous. This CDR3 comprises 15 residues. Germline CDR1 MNHNY, CDR2 SVGAGI (reference sequence). The CDR3 DNA reads as TGCGCAAGCAGTTACCATCCGGGTACTAATTCACCCCTCCACTTT. Its protein is CASSYHPGTNSPLHF.

The chain links TRBV5-4 to TRBJ2-5; D gene ambiguous. Trimming took off 3 bases at V and 2 bases at J, with 8 bases between the two ends. Per the germline V gene, CDR1 is SGHNT and CDR2 is YYREEE (reference sequence). CDR3 length: 13 residues. The CDR3 region is CASSSVYQETQYF. In DNA form, the CDR3 reads TGTGCCAGCAGCTCGGTCTATCAAGAGACCCAGTACTTC. Based on the CDR3 plus reference TRBV5-4 and TRBJ2-5, the full variable domain is ETGVTQSPTHLIKTRGQQVTLRCSSQSGHNTVSWYQQALGQGPQFIFQYYREEENGRGNFPPRFSGLQFPNYSSELNVNALELDDSALYLCASSSVYQETQYFGPGTRLLVL.

Worth noting for this clonotype: The CDR3 does not end in the conserved phenylalanine or tryptophan, so this is likely a read error. The CDR3, as DNA: TGCAGCGTTTTGGGAGCCTCTGGGGCCAACGTCCTGACTATC. Translating gives CSVLGASGANVLTI. The chain recombines TRBV29-1 with TRBJ2-6, with a tentative D call TRBD2 (5 bases). The CDR3 has 14 residues. The V end lost 5 bases, the J end lost 0 bases, and 8 bases lay between the germline ends. Germline V gene lookup returns CDR1 SQVTM and CDR2 ANQGSEA.

V usage is TRBV12-3 or TRBV12-4 and J usage is TRBJ1-1; D possibly corresponds to TRBD1 (6 bases). The CDR3 loop spans 14 amino acids. Trimming shortened V by 3 bases and J by 4 bases, and 12 bases separated the two germline ends. The CDR3 loop reads CASSLGAHTTEAFF. CDR3 nucleotides: TGTGCCAGCAGTTTGGGGGCACACACCACTGAAGCTTTCTTT.

This clonotype occurred a few times. One junction end does not reproduce the germline sequence, and a read error may be involved. The rearrangement uses TRBV4-1 and TRBJ1-1; D remains unclear. CDR1 is MGHRA, CDR2 YSYEKL, per germline. This CDR3 region has 16 residues. The CDR3 sequence: CVSSQVRSPRNTEAFF. DNA for the CDR3: TGTGTCAGCAGCCAAGTTCGGAGTCCCCGGAACACTGAAGCTTTCTTT.

The chain couples TRBV7-9 to TRBJ1-2; D gene uncertain. The CDR3 is made up of 15 amino acids. From germline, CDR1 is SEHNR and CDR2 FQNEAQ (reference sequence). Trimming took 1 base from V and 4 from J, leaving 13 bases between them. CDR3 residues: CASSLGPLESYGYTF. CDR3 bases: TGTGCCAGCAGCTTAGGTCCCCTAGAATCCTATGGCTACACCTTC.

This clonotype was seen at least ten times. The CDR3 bases are TGTGCCAGCAGTCTACGGGCCACAGATACGCAGTATTTT. Protein: CASSLRATDTQYF. V gene TRBV28 combines with J gene TRBJ2-3; D gene ambiguous. There are 13 residues in the CDR3. Germline-derived CDR1 and CDR2 are MDHEN and SYDVKM. The V and J ends lost 5 bases and 2 bases respectively, with 8 bases between them.

Details on this clonotype: One junction end does not reproduce the germline sequence, and a read error may be involved. The chain carries TRBV6-5 and TRBJ1-2; no reliable D call. The CDR3 length is 16 residues. Germline CDR1 reads MNHEY; CDR2 reads SVGAGI. The CDR3 here is CASSRLQAKERYGYTF. The CDR3, as DNA: TGCGCCAGCAGTCGTCTTCAGGCAAAAGAACGCTATGGCTACACCTTC.

V usage is TRBV7-9 and J usage is TRBJ2-4, with 11 bases matching TRBD2. The CDR3 consists of 16 residues. J lost 3 bases, V lost 5 bases, and 6 bases had no gene match. The V gene's germline CDR1 is SEHNR and CDR2 FQNEAQ (reference sequence). The CDR3 spells CASSPGLAEHKNIQYF. Written as DNA, the CDR3 is TGTGCCAGCAGCCCGGGACTAGCGGAGCACAAAAACATTCAGTACTTC.

Points on this clonotype: The junction departs from the called germline gene at one end, perhaps through a read error. V and J are TRBV11-3 and TRBJ2-1; TRBD2 agrees at 9 bases. The CDR3 extends over 14 amino acids. Germline V lookup: CDR1 SGHNT, CDR2 YENEEA. The CDR3 spells CDSGWEGLANEQFF. In DNA form, the CDR3 reads TGTGACAGCGGATGGGAAGGACTAGCGAATGAGCAGTTCTTC.

The table lists this clonotype with many counts. This chain uses TRBV7-2 with TRBJ2-5, with 8 nucleotides matching TRBD1. V lost 1 base and J lost 0; bases outside the gene matches: 10. Germline V gives CDR1 SGHTA, CDR2 FQGNSA. CDR3 length equals 18 residues. The CDR3 nucleotides read TGTGCCAGCAGCTTAGAGGTGGGGGACAGGAAGTACCAAGAGACCCAGTACTTC. It specifies CASSLEVGDRKYQETQYF.

A note on this clonotype: Possible read error: a much larger clone is one base away. The chain links TRBV20-1 to TRBJ2-3, with D perhaps matching TRBD1 or TRBD2 (5 bases each). V dropped 4 bases and J dropped 3 bases, with 14 bases sitting between them. The germline V gene has CDR1 DFQATT and CDR2 SNEGSKA (reference sequence). The CDR3 totals 14 residues. In DNA, the CDR3 is TGCAGTGCTATAGGGACGGATCGTACAGATACGCAGTATTTT. Protein product: CSAIGTDRTDTQYF.

As concerns this clonotype: At one end the junction does not follow the germline gene, possibly because of a read error. This chain connects TRBV29-1 to TRBJ1-2; D perhaps matches TRBD1 (5 bases). The CDR3 covers 13 residues. In germline, CDR1 is SQVTM, CDR2 ANQGSEA. CDR3 in amino acids: CSVEGEPSHGYTF. The CDR3 coding sequence is TGTAGCGTTGAAGGGGAACCCAGTCATGGCTACACCTTC. Filled out from reference TRBV29-1 and TRBJ1-2, the complete variable domain reads SAVISQKPSRDICQRGTSLTIQCQVDSQVTMMFWYRQQPGQSLTLIATANQGSEATYESGFVIDKFPISRPNLTFSTLTVSNMSPEDSSIYLCSVEGEPSHGYTFGSGTRLTVV.

The table lists this clonotype with a count of one. Since the CDR3 does not end with the conserved phenylalanine or tryptophan, this likely comes from a read error. The V call is TRBV6-2 or TRBV6-3, the J call TRBJ2-2; a possible D gene is TRBD1 (5 bases). The germline CDR1 and CDR2 sequences are MNHEY and SVGEGT. The length of the CDR3 is 15 residues. CDR3 amino acids: CVSSYRPRGTGELFL. In nucleotides, the CDR3 is TGTGTCAGCAGTTACCGCCCTAGGGGTACCGGGGAGCTGTTTCTT.

In this sample, this clonotype turned up many times. For the CDR3, the DNA is TGCAGCGTTGAGACAGATACTACGAGGCAGTACTTC. This encodes CSVETDTTRQYF. V is TRBV29-1 and J is TRBJ2-7, with a tentative D call TRBD1 (5 bases). Germline assignment: CDR1 SQVTM and CDR2 ANQGSEA. Trimming left V 3 bases short and J 9 bases short, with 15 bases between. The CDR3 has 12 residues.

A remark on this clonotype: One junction end does not reproduce the germline sequence, and a read error may be involved. The chain combines TRBV2 with TRBJ1-5, with D perhaps TRBD1 (5 bases). Per germline, CDR1 SNHLY and CDR2 FYNNEI. This CDR3 is built from 15 residues. The CDR3 DNA reads as TGTGCCAGCAGCCGGGGGGAACTTGGGAATCGGCCCCAGCATTTT. The encoded protein is CASSRGELGNRPQHF.

V is TRBV5-4 and J is TRBJ2-2, with a tentative D call TRBD2 (6 bases). Germline V gene sequence: CDR1 SGHNT, CDR2 YYREEE (reference sequence). V was shortened by 5 bases and J by 1 base, with 12 bases between the two germline ends. There are 15 residues in the CDR3. CDR3 DNA: TGTGCCAGCAGTCGTGGAGGGGTGAACACCGGGGAGCTGTTTTTT. It encodes CASSRGGVNTGELFF.

The genes are TRBV7-8 and TRBJ2-1; 12 bases map to TRBD2. This CDR3 spans 16 amino acids. With 4 bases clipped from V and 6 bases from J, the junction kept 7 bases outside the gene matches. Germline CDR1 and CDR2: SGHVS and FQNEAQ. In DNA form, the CDR3 reads TGTGCCAGCAGCTACCGACTAGCGGGAGCCGGCAATGAGCAGTTCTTC. This translates into CASSYRLAGAGNEQFF.

The genes are TRBV11-2 and TRBJ1-6; no clear D. The CDR3 is 13 residues long. V shed 4 bases and J shed 6 bases, with 7 bases lying between them. Per the germline V gene, CDR1 is SGHAT and CDR2 is FQNNGV. The CDR3 sequence: CASSYTPNSPLHF. CDR3 sequence (DNA): TGTGCCAGCAGCTACACACCTAATTCACCCCTCCACTTT.

As for this clonotype: An end of the junction differs from the germline gene, which may be a read error. The rearrangement links TRBV20-1 to TRBJ2-3; 10 bases fit TRBD2. Germline CDR1 and CDR2: DFQATT and SNEGSKA (reference sequence). The CDR3 spans 16 residues. DNA for the CDR3: TGCAGTGCTAGTAGGCCTAGCGGGAGTTCCACAGATACGCAGTGTTTT. This translates into CSASRPSGSSTDTQCF.

V and J are TRBV4-3 and TRBJ2-3; possibly TRBD2 for D (5 bases). CDR3 length: 15 amino acids. Germline loops: CDR1 LGHNA, CDR2 YSLEER. Trimming pared 5 bases from V and 4 bases from J, leaving 16 bases between. The CDR3 loop reads CASSYIHRRADTQYF. The CDR3 DNA sequence: TGCGCCAGCAGCTACATACACCGGCGGGCAGATACGCAGTATTTT.

This clonotype has a handful of counts. The rearrangement joins TRBV25-1 to TRBJ1-6; D remains ambiguous. CDR3 length: 14 residues. V lost 5 bases, J lost 8 bases, and 13 bases lay in between. The germline gives CDR1 MGHDK, CDR2 SYGVNS. The CDR3 sequence is CASSRNLEDSPLHF. CDR3 sequence (DNA): TGTGCCAGCAGTCGAAACCTTGAGGATTCACCCCTCCACTTT.